This T cell receptor (beta chain) comes out of a study of post-analysis software for immune sequencing data. Concerning this clonotype itself: Its antigen is not known.

Libraries were made from TCR beta cDNA, and they carried unique molecular identifiers. MiXCR, run by TCRdb on the PCR reads, gives a single entry per CDR3 protein. The sample holds roughly 410,000 distinct CDR3 sequences, roughly 38% seen once. Study-level findings and limits: Controls showed lower frequencies than patients for roughly 5 TRBV segments, and TRBV5-6, TRBV5-1 and TRBV20-1 were among these.

V was trimmed by 2 bases and J by 0 bases, leaving 4 bases between them. Germline V lookup: CDR1 SGHTA, CDR2 FQGNSA. The CDR3 loop spans 14 amino acids. The TCR comes from a girl aged 5-17 years with multiple sclerosis. J is TRBJ1-4 and V is TRBV7-2; D remains ambiguous. Sequencing input: blood. The CDR3 protein is CASSLWATNEKLFF. The CDR3 nucleotides are TGTGCCAGCAGCTTATGGGCAACTAATGAAAAACTGTTTTTT.